The clone carrying this T cell receptor (beta chain) was counted only a few times. Trimming removed 0 bases at V and 1 base at J, with 2 bases between. The CDR3 runs 12 residues. CDR1 SGHRS and CDR2 YFSETQ come from the germline V gene. The data were obtained in a study of CD8+ T cells in alopecia areata. Extracted RNA was reverse transcribed, and the resulting cDNA served as sequencing template. The protocol was immunoSEQ multiplex PCR, while the TCRdb copy is restricted to in-frame clones and leaves out a portion. The table has about 100,000 clones, under 65% seen once; the top ten hold roughly 25%.

The J gene is TRBJ2-7, the V gene TRBV5-1; D unresolved. Specimen: NKG2D-low CD8+ T cells sorted from blood. This sequence was found in a human donor with alopecia areata. In DNA form, the CDR3 reads TGCGCCAGCAGCTTGGCATCCTACGAGCAGTACTTC. Protein product: CASSLASYEQYF.